Each of the 5 T cell receptor beta chains below was sequenced from the same sample in a study of PD-L1 blockade in urothelial cancer. Only in-frame clones appear in the TCRdb table, and some are missing; sequencing was by immunoSEQ multiplex PCR. The sample holds more than 55,000 clones, around 81% seen once. Indicated time point: pretreatment peripheral blood. The input for sequencing was PBMCs, taken around atezolizumab (anti-PD-L1) treatment. Source of these receptors: a man in his 70s with urothelial cancer.

The chain joins TRBV10-3 to TRBJ2-7; 7 positions agree with TRBD1. CDR3 size: 13 residues. The V segment lost 6 bases and the J segment 3 bases; nucleotides outside the gene matches: 5. Looked up from germline, CDR1 is ENHRY and CDR2 is SYGVKD. CDR3 region: CAIRTQGDYEQYF. The CDR3 coding sequence is TGTGCCATCAGGACCCAGGGGGACTACGAGCAGTACTTC.

This sequence joins TRBV2 and TRBJ2-7, with 8 positions matching TRBD1. The CDR3 sequence is 15 residues long. With V trimmed by 6 bases and J by 0 bases, 7 bases remained unmatched. Germline CDR1 and CDR2: SNHLY and FYNNEI. The CDR3 reads CASRTRTGLSYEQYF. In DNA, the CDR3 is TGTGCCAGCAGGACTAGGACAGGGCTCTCCTACGAGCAGTACTTC.

Only a few counts were recorded for this clone. The chain recombines TRBV19 with TRBJ2-7, with 7 bases that match TRBD1. Germline CDR1 and CDR2: LNHDA and SQIVND (reference sequence). The CDR3 totals 12 residues. V was clipped by 5 bases and J by 4 bases; unmatched bases: 2. CDR3 nucleotides: TGTGCCAGTAGTGGGACAGAGTACGAGCAGTACTTC. This encodes CASSGTEYEQYF.

This chain connects TRBV7-8 to TRBJ1-2; D call uncertain. The V gene lost 1 base and the J gene lost 4 bases, with 22 bases spanning the gap. CDR1 SGHVS and CDR2 FQNEAQ come from the germline V gene. This CDR3 contains 18 residues. The CDR3 reads CASSLVRYEGTGGYGYTF. In DNA form, the CDR3 reads TGTGCCAGCAGCTTAGTTCGTTATGAGGGTACGGGTGGCTATGGCTACACCTTC.

V usage is TRBV5-4 and J usage is TRBJ2-7; 7 bases match TRBD2. V shed 0 bases, J shed 7 bases, and the junction held 10 bases outside the gene matches. Germline loops: CDR1 SGHNT, CDR2 YYREEE (reference sequence). The CDR3 totals 15 residues. CDR3 in DNA: TGTGCCAGCAGCTTGGAGCTAGCGGAGGATGGGGAGCAGTACTTC. Encoded protein: CASSLELAEDGEQYF. Combining the CDR3 with reference TRBV5-4 and TRBJ2-7 gives the whole variable domain ETGVTQSPTHLIKTRGQQVTLRCSSQSGHNTVSWYQQALGQGPQFIFQYYREEENGRGNFPPRFSGLQFPNYSSELNVNALELDDSALYLCASSLELAEDGEQYFGPGTRLTVT.